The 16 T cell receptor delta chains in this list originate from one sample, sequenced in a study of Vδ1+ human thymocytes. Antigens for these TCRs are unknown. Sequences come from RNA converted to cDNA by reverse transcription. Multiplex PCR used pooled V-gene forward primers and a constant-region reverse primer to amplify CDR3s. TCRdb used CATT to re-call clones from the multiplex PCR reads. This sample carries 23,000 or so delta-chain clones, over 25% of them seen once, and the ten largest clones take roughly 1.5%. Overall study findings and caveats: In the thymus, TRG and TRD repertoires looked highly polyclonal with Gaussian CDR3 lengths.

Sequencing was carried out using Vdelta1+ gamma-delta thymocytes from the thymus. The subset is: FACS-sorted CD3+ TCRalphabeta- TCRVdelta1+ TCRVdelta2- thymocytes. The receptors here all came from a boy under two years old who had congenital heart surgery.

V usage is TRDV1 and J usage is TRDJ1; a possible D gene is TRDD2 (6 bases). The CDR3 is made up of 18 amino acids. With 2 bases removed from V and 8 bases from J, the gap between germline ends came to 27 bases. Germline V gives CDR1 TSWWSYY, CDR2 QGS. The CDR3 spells CALGEAPPFPSYWFKLIF. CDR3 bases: TGTGCTCTTGGGGAAGCTCCACCCTTCCCCTCTTACTGGTTCAAACTCATCTTT.

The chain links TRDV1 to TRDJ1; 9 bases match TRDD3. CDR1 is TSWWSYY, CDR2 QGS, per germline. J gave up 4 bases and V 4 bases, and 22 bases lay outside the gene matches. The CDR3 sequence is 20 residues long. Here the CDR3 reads CALGARSYSGGCGYSDKLIF. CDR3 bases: TGTGCTCTTGGGGCTCGTTCCTACTCTGGGGGATGCGGGTACAGCGATAAACTCATCTTT.

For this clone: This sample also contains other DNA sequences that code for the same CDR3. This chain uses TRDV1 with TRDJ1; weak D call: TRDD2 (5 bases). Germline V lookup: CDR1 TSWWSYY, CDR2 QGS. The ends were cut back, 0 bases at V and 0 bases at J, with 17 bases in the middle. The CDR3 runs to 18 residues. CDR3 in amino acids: CALGELPPTYPYTDKLIF. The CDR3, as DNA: TGTGCTCTTGGGGAACTTCCGCCTACGTATCCGTACACCGATAAACTCATCTTT.

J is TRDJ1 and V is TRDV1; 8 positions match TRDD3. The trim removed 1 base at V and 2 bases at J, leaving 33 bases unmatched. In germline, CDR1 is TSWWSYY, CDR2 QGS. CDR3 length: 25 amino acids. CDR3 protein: CALGEPRGHRQLGGGTPLGTDKLIF. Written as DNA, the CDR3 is TGTGCTCTTGGGGAACCGAGAGGGCATCGCCAACTGGGGGGGGGGACACCGTTGGGGACCGATAAACTCATCTTT.

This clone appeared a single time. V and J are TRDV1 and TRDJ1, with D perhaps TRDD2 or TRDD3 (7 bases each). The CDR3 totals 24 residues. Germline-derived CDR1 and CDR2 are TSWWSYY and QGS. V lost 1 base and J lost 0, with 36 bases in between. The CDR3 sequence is CALGEQNREAFLGLGNHYTDKLIF. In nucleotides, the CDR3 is TGTGCTCTTGGGGAACAAAACCGCGAGGCCTTCCTTGGACTGGGGAACCATTACACCGATAAACTCATCTTT.

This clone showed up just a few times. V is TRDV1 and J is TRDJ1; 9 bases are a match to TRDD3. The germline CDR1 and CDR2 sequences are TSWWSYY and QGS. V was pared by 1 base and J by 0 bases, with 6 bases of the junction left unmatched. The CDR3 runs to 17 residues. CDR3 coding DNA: TGTGCTCTTGGGGAACGGGGATACGGTGAGAACACCGATAAACTCATCTTT. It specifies CALGERGYGENTDKLIF.

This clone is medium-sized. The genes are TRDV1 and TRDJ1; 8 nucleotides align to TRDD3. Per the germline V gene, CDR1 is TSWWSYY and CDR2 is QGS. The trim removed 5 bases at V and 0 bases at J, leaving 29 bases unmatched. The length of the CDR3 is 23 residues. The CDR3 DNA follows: TGTGCTCTTGGGTCCCCTAGACCCTGGGGGACGCCAAGCTTGGAACCACACACCGATAAACTCATCTTT. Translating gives CALGSPRPWGTPSLEPHTDKLIF.

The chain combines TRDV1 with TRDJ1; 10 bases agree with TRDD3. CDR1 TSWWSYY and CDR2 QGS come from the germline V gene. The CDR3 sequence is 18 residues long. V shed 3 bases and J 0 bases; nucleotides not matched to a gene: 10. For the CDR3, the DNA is TGTGCTCTTGGGGACATTCCTACTGGGGGATCGTACACCGATAAACTCATCTTT. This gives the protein CALGDIPTGGSYTDKLIF.

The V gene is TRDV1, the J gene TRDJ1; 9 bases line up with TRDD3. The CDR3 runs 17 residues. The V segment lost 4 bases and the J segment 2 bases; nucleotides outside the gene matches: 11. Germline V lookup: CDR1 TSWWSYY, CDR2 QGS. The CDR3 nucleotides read TGTGCTCTTGGGGCTCTTTCTACTGGGGGAATAACCGATAAACTCATCTTT. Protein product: CALGALSTGGITDKLIF.

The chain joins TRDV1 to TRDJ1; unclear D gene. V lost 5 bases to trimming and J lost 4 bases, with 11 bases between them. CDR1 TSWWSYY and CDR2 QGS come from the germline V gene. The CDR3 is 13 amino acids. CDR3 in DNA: TGTGCTCTTGGGACACGGGGCCTCGATAAACTCATCTTT. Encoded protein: CALGTRGLDKLIF.

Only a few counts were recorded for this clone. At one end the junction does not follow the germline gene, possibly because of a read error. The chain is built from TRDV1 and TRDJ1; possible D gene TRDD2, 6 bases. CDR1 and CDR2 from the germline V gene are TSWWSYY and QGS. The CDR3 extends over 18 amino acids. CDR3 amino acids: CALGERGPSLENTDRLIF. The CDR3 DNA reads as TGTGCTCTTGGGGAACGGGGGCCTTCCCTGGAAAACACCGATAGACTCATCTTT.

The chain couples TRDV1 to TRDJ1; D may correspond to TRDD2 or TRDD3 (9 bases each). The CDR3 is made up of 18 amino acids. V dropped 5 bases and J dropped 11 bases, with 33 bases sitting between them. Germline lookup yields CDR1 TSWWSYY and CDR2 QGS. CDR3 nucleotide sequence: TGTGCTCTTGGGCCGCGGCCCTCCCCTTCCTACTGGGGGAGACTCCTCATCTTT. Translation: CALGPRPSPSYWGRLLIF.

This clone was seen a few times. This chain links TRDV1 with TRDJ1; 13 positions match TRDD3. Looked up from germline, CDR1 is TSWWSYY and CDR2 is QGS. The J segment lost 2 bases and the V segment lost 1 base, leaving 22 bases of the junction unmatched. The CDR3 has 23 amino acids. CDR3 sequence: CALGEPTGLPLTGGYGLTDKLIF. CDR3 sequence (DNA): TGTGCTCTTGGGGAACCTACTGGCCTTCCCCTTACTGGGGGATACGGACTTACCGATAAACTCATCTTT.

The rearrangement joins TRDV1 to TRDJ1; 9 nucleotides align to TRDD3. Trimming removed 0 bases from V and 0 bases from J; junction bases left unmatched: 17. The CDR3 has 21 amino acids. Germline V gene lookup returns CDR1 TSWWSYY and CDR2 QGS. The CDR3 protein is CALGELEFGAGGYMYTDKLIF. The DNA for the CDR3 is TGTGCTCTTGGGGAACTAGAATTCGGGGCCGGGGGATACATGTACACCGATAAACTCATCTTT.

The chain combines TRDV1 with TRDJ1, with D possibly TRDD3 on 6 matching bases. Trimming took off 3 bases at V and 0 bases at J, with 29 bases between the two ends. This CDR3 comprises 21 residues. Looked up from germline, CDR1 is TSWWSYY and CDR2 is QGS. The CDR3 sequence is CALGDLRYWVEGDRYTDKLIF. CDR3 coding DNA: TGTGCTCTTGGGGATCTACGCTACTGGGTTGAGGGGGACAGATACACCGATAAACTCATCTTT.

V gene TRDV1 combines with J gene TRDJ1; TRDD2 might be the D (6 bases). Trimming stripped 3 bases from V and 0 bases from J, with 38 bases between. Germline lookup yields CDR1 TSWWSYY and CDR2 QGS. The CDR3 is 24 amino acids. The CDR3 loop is CALGEAARPSHVSVDPPHTDKLIF. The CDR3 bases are TGTGCTCTTGGGGAGGCCGCAAGGCCTTCCCACGTCTCAGTGGACCCTCCACACACCGATAAACTCATCTTT.